A selection of T cell receptor beta chains follows, all from one sample in a study of molecular identifiers for immune sequencing clone quantification. MiXCR, run by TCRdb on the PCR reads, gives a single entry per CDR3 protein. The sample has about 630,000 distinct CDR3 sequences, around 25% seen once. Specimen: naive CD8+ T cells from blood, with Jurkat cell RNA spiked in. The receptors were sampled from a human donor in good health. Some libraries in this study had Jurkat cell RNA spiked in. Both conserved end residues are part of each CDR3. The D gene is left open where the match is weak. Clone size, where shown, is once, few, many, or a class for clones that have expanded.

clone size: -; J gene: TRBJ1-5; CDR3 length: 16; D gene: -; V gene: TRBV4-1; CDR3 protein: CASSREAGRDNQPHHF; CDR3 DNA: TGCGCCAGCAGCCGGGAGGCCGGGAGGGACAATCAACCCCACCATTTT
clone size: few; J gene: TRBJ1-1; CDR3 length: 14; D gene: -; V gene: TRBV29-1; CDR3 protein: CSVETGLSGTEAFF; CDR3 DNA: TGCAGCGTTGAGACCGGACTCTCTGGGACTGAAGCTTTCTTT
clone size: many; J gene: TRBJ2-2; CDR3 length: 15; D gene: -; V gene: TRBV9; CDR3 protein: CASSVLRENTGELFF; CDR3 DNA: TGTGCCAGCAGCGTATTGAGGGAGAACACCGGGGAGCTGTTTTTT
clone size: many; J gene: TRBJ1-5; CDR3 length: 14; D gene: TRBD1; V gene: TRBV30; CDR3 protein: CAWTRTGVGQPQHF; CDR3 DNA: TGTGCCTGGACGAGGACAGGGGTCGGGCAGCCCCAGCATTTT
clone size: many; J gene: TRBJ2-7; CDR3 length: 14; D gene: TRBD2; V gene: TRBV7-9; CDR3 protein: CASSVSGRTYEQYF; CDR3 DNA: TGTGCCAGCAGCGTTAGCGGGAGGACCTACGAGCAGTACTTC
clone size: few; J gene: TRBJ2-3; CDR3 length: 17; D gene: TRBD2; V gene: TRBV4-3; CDR3 protein: CASSQTRGEESADTQYF; CDR3 DNA: TGCGCCAGCAGCCAAACGCGGGGGGAAGAGTCAGCAGATACGCAGTATTTT
clone size: few; J gene: TRBJ2-2; CDR3 length: 15; D gene: -; V gene: TRBV4-2; CDR3 protein: CASSPGVVATGELFF; CDR3 DNA: TGTGCCAGCTCTCCAGGGGTAGTGGCCACCGGGGAGCTGTTTTTT
clone size: -; J gene: TRBJ2-7; CDR3 length: 14; D gene: -; V gene: TRBV14; CDR3 protein: CASSQWGAGDEQYF; CDR3 DNA: TGTGCCAGCAGCCAATGGGGGGCAGGGGACGAGCAGTACTTC
clone size: few; J gene: TRBJ2-1; CDR3 length: 15; D gene: TRBD2; V gene: TRBV30; CDR3 protein: CAWAPGLVSYNEQFF; CDR3 DNA: TGTGCCTGGGCTCCGGGACTAGTGTCCTACAATGAGCAGTTCTTC
clone size: -; J gene: TRBJ2-1; CDR3 length: 15; D gene: TRBD2; V gene: TRBV20-1; CDR3 protein: CSARDIGLAGVEQFF; CDR3 DNA: TGCAGTGCTAGAGATATAGGACTAGCGGGAGTTGAGCAGTTCTTC
clone size: -; J gene: TRBJ2-7; CDR3 length: 16; D gene: -; V gene: TRBV21-1; CDR3 protein: CASSKDRTSGDHEQYF; CDR3 DNA: TGTGCCAGCAGCAAAGATCGGACTAGCGGTGACCACGAGCAGTACTTC
clone size: many; J gene: TRBJ1-1; CDR3 length: 16; D gene: -; V gene: TRBV4-1; CDR3 protein: CASSQDRGLGGTEAFF; CDR3 DNA: TGCGCCAGCAGCCAAGATCGGGGTCTTGGTGGCACTGAAGCTTTCTTT
clone size: -; J gene: TRBJ2-2; CDR3 length: 20; D gene: TRBD2; V gene: TRBV19; CDR3 protein: CASSQVDWTGGGFRTGELFF; CDR3 DNA: TGTGCCAGTAGCCAAGTCGATTGGACTGGCGGGGGGTTTAGGACCGGGGAGCTGTTTTTT
clone size: few; J gene: TRBJ1-1; CDR3 length: 13; D gene: -; V gene: TRBV30; CDR3 protein: CAWSVTGFPEAFF; CDR3 DNA: TGTGCCTGGAGTGTGACGGGCTTCCCTGAAGCTTTCTTT
clone size: many; J gene: TRBJ2-2; CDR3 length: 16; D gene: TRBD1; V gene: TRBV9; CDR3 protein: CASSVTGGADTGELFF; CDR3 DNA: TGTGCCAGCAGCGTTACAGGGGGCGCCGACACCGGGGAGCTGTTTTTT
clone size: many; J gene: TRBJ1-1; CDR3 length: 18; D gene: -; V gene: TRBV5-1; CDR3 protein: CASSLVEGRVSSNTEAFF; CDR3 DNA: TGCGCCAGCAGCTTGGTGGAGGGGCGGGTCTCCTCGAACACTGAAGCTTTCTTT
clone size: many; J gene: TRBJ1-1; CDR3 length: 16; D gene: TRBD1; V gene: TRBV12-3/TRBV12-4; CDR3 protein: CASSQDRLPMNTEAFF; CDR3 DNA: TGTGCCAGCAGTCAGGACAGGTTACCTATGAACACTGAAGCTTTCTTT
clone size: few; J gene: TRBJ2-3; CDR3 length: 14; D gene: -; V gene: TRBV5-6; CDR3 protein: CASSLLLAKNTQYF; CDR3 DNA: TGTGCCAGCAGCTTGTTGCTAGCGAAGAATACGCAGTATTTT
clone size: many; J gene: TRBJ2-3; CDR3 length: 14; D gene: -; V gene: TRBV20-1; CDR3 protein: CSAILPDSTDTQYF; CDR3 DNA: TGCAGTGCTATCTTGCCGGACAGCACAGATACGCAGTATTTT
clone size: -; J gene: TRBJ1-4; CDR3 length: 14; D gene: TRBD1; V gene: TRBV19; CDR3 protein: CASLRQGALEKLFF; CDR3 DNA: TGTGCCAGCCTCAGACAGGGGGCTCTTGAAAAACTGTTTTTT
clone size: many; J gene: TRBJ1-1; CDR3 length: 16; D gene: -; V gene: TRBV4-3; CDR3 protein: CASSETRTPMNTEAFF; CDR3 DNA: TGCGCCAGCAGCGAAACAAGGACACCCATGAACACTGAAGCTTTCTTT
clone size: -; J gene: TRBJ2-7; CDR3 length: 15; D gene: TRBD2; V gene: TRBV5-1; CDR3 protein: CAGRLGGTGAPEQYF; CDR3 DNA: TGCGCCGGCCGCTTGGGAGGGACTGGCGCCCCCGAGCAGTACTTC
clone size: -; J gene: TRBJ1-1; CDR3 length: 12; D gene: -; V gene: TRBV6-2/TRBV6-3; CDR3 protein: CASSYVYTEAFF; CDR3 DNA: TGTGCCAGCAGTTACGTCTACACTGAAGCTTTCTTT
clone size: -; J gene: TRBJ2-5; CDR3 length: 13; D gene: -; V gene: TRBV7-9; CDR3 protein: CASSLMLQETQYF; CDR3 DNA: TGTGCCAGCAGCTTAATGCTTCAAGAGACCCAGTACTTC
clone size: many; J gene: TRBJ2-3; CDR3 length: 15; D gene: -; V gene: TRBV9; CDR3 protein: CASSYTGADTDTQYF; CDR3 DNA: TGTGCCAGCAGCTACACGGGAGCAGACACAGATACGCAGTATTTT
clone size: few; J gene: TRBJ2-1; CDR3 length: 15; D gene: -; V gene: TRBV29-1; CDR3 protein: CSVRGTTSTYNEQFF; CDR3 DNA: TGCAGCGTGCGGGGCACGACAAGCACCTACAATGAGCAGTTCTTC
clone size: many; J gene: TRBJ2-6; CDR3 length: 16; D gene: -; V gene: TRBV6-5; CDR3 protein: CATAAGHISGANVLTF; CDR3 DNA: TGTGCCACCGCAGCGGGACACATCTCTGGGGCCAACGTCCTGACTTTC
clone size: many; J gene: TRBJ2-3; CDR3 length: 16; D gene: -; V gene: TRBV13; CDR3 protein: CASSLKAIGSTDTQYF; CDR3 DNA: TGTGCCAGCAGCTTAAAGGCGATAGGGAGCACAGATACGCAGTATTTT
clone size: many; J gene: TRBJ2-7; CDR3 length: 14; D gene: -; V gene: TRBV7-6; CDR3 protein: CASSPSLSAGEQYF; CDR3 DNA: TGTGCCAGCAGCCCCTCATTGAGCGCTGGCGAGCAGTACTTC
clone size: few; J gene: TRBJ1-1; CDR3 length: 13; D gene: -; V gene: TRBV7-9; CDR3 protein: CASHGGAGTEAFF; CDR3 DNA: TGTGCCAGTCACGGGGGGGCTGGGACTGAAGCTTTCTTT
clone size: -; J gene: TRBJ1-6; CDR3 length: 17; D gene: -; V gene: TRBV4-1; CDR3 protein: CASSQDSPAMYNSPLHF; CDR3 DNA: TGCGCCAGCAGCCAAGACTCTCCGGCAATGTATAATTCACCCCTCCACTTT
clone size: few; J gene: TRBJ2-7; CDR3 length: 15; D gene: -; V gene: TRBV14; CDR3 protein: CASSNLRDGFYEQYF; CDR3 DNA: TGTGCCAGCAGCAACCTCCGGGACGGATTCTACGAGCAGTACTTC
clone size: few; J gene: TRBJ2-3; CDR3 length: 17; D gene: -; V gene: TRBV6-4; CDR3 protein: CARPSISGAGSTDTQYF; CDR3 DNA: TGTGCCAGACCTTCGATATCCGGGGCCGGGAGCACAGATACGCAGTATTTT
clone size: many; J gene: TRBJ2-7; CDR3 length: 13; D gene: -; V gene: TRBV25-1; CDR3 protein: CASTHRGSYEQYF; CDR3 DNA: TGTGCCAGCACGCACCGGGGATCCTACGAGCAGTACTTC
clone size: few; J gene: TRBJ1-2; CDR3 length: 14; D gene: -; V gene: TRBV29-1; CDR3 protein: CSVVKGQLGDGYTF; CDR3 DNA: TGCAGCGTTGTTAAGGGCCAACTAGGCGATGGCTACACCTTC
clone size: few; J gene: TRBJ2-7; CDR3 length: 17; D gene: -; V gene: TRBV7-9; CDR3 protein: CASSPDKGTLSSYEQYF; CDR3 DNA: TGTGCCAGCAGCCCAGATAAGGGGACATTGAGCTCCTACGAGCAGTACTTC
clone size: -; J gene: TRBJ2-7; CDR3 length: 16; D gene: TRBD1; V gene: TRBV7-9; CDR3 protein: CASSPRTGGDEYEQYF; CDR3 DNA: TGTGCCAGCAGCCCCCGGACAGGGGGCGACGAGTACGAGCAGTACTTC
clone size: few; J gene: TRBJ2-7; CDR3 length: 14; D gene: TRBD1; V gene: TRBV7-6; CDR3 protein: CASSLGGQNYEQYF; CDR3 DNA: TGTGCCAGCAGCTTAGGGGGACAGAACTACGAGCAGTACTTC
clone size: -; J gene: TRBJ2-1; CDR3 length: 14; D gene: -; V gene: TRBV27; CDR3 protein: CASRPGTEYNEQFF; CDR3 DNA: TGTGCCAGCAGGCCCGGGACGGAGTACAATGAGCAGTTCTTC
clone size: -; J gene: TRBJ2-7; CDR3 length: 16; D gene: TRBD1; V gene: TRBV24-1; CDR3 protein: CATRTTGGLWSYEQYF; CDR3 DNA: TGTGCCACCAGGACCACAGGGGGTTTGTGGTCCTACGAGCAGTACTTC
clone size: few; J gene: TRBJ2-1; CDR3 length: 16; D gene: -; V gene: TRBV28; CDR3 protein: CASNEGGPLEYNEQFF; CDR3 DNA: TGTGCCAGTAACGAGGGGGGGCCTCTAGAATACAATGAGCAGTTCTTC
clone size: many; J gene: TRBJ1-2; CDR3 length: 15; D gene: -; V gene: TRBV3-1; CDR3 protein: CASSQELAGVYGYTF; CDR3 DNA: TGTGCCAGCAGCCAAGAGCTGGCAGGGGTCTATGGCTACACCTTC
clone size: few; J gene: TRBJ2-4; CDR3 length: 15; D gene: -; V gene: TRBV21-1; CDR3 protein: CAGSLRVAGENIQYF; CDR3 DNA: TGTGCCGGCAGCCTCCGAGTAGCTGGGGAAAACATTCAGTACTTC
clone size: -; J gene: TRBJ2-1; CDR3 length: 13; D gene: -; V gene: TRBV20-1; CDR3 protein: CSAEVPSYNEQFF; CDR3 DNA: TGCAGTGCCGAAGTCCCCTCCTACAATGAGCAGTTCTTC
clone size: many; J gene: TRBJ1-1; CDR3 length: 11; D gene: -; V gene: TRBV5-1; CDR3 protein: CASSLTGEAFF; CDR3 DNA: TGCGCCAGCAGCTTGACAGGCGAAGCTTTCTTT
clone size: -; J gene: TRBJ1-2; CDR3 length: 13; D gene: -; V gene: TRBV19; CDR3 protein: CASSMSVYYGYTF; CDR3 DNA: TGTGCCAGTAGTATGTCAGTTTACTATGGCTACACCTTC
clone size: -; J gene: TRBJ2-1; CDR3 length: 14; D gene: TRBD1; V gene: TRBV30; CDR3 protein: CAWSYRGDYNEQFF; CDR3 DNA: TGTGCCTGGAGTTACAGGGGGGACTACAATGAGCAGTTCTTC
clone size: -; J gene: TRBJ2-5; CDR3 length: 13; D gene: -; V gene: TRBV5-1; CDR3 protein: CSSSLDCCETQYF; CDR3 DNA: TGCTCCAGCAGCCTCGACTGTTGTGAGACCCAGTACTTC
clone size: many; J gene: TRBJ2-1; CDR3 length: 17; D gene: TRBD2; V gene: TRBV29-1; CDR3 protein: CSHWGTSGSRSYNEQFF; CDR3 DNA: TGCAGCCATTGGGGGACTAGCGGGAGTCGGTCCTACAATGAGCAGTTCTTC
clone size: -; J gene: TRBJ2-2; CDR3 length: 17; D gene: -; V gene: TRBV6-2/TRBV6-3; CDR3 protein: CASRSILWGANTGELFF; CDR3 DNA: TGTGCCAGCAGATCGATCTTGTGGGGGGCGAACACCGGGGAGCTGTTTTTT
clone size: many; J gene: TRBJ1-1; CDR3 length: 14; D gene: -; V gene: TRBV9; CDR3 protein: CASSEQAGNTEAFF; CDR3 DNA: TGTGCCAGCAGCGAGCAGGCAGGGAACACTGAAGCTTTCTTT
clone size: many; J gene: TRBJ2-3; CDR3 length: 14; D gene: -; V gene: TRBV30; CDR3 protein: CAWTRGEASDTQYF; CDR3 DNA: TGTGCCTGGACCCGGGGTGAGGCATCCGATACGCAGTATTTT